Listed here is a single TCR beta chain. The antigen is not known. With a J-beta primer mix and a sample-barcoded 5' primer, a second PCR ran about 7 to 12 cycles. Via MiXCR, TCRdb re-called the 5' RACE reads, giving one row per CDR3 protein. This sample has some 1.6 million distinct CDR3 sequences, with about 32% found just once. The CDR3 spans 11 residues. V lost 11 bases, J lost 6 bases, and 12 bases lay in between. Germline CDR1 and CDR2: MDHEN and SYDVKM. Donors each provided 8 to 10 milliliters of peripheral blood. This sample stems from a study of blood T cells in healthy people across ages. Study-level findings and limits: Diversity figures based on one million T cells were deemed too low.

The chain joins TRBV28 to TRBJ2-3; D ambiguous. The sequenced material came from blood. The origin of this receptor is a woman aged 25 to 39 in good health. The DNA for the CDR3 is TGTGCCGGGTCTGATTCGGATACGCAGTATTTT. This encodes CAGSDSDTQYF. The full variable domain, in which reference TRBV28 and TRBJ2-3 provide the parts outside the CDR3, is DVKVTQSSRYLVKRTGEKVFLECVQDMDHENMFWYRQDPGLGLRLIYFSYDVKMKEKGDIPEGYSVSREKKERFSLILESASTNQTSMYLCAGSDSDTQYFGPGTRLTVL.